The clone carrying this T cell receptor (beta chain) was counted between two and nine times. What it binds is not known. The sample is drawn from a study of T cell repertoires in cytomegalovirus infection. Study in general: Both CMV infection and a matching HLA type were indicated by public TCR beta signatures. Regarding the study as a whole: The ex vivo response showed dominance by HLA-C-restricted CMV-specific TCR beta clonotypes. Individuals carrying CMV plus the relevant HLA were identified by cumulative frequency of public TCR beta families.

MiXCR, applied by TCRdb to the reads, yields one record per CDR3 protein. The table has about 180,000 distinct CDR3 sequences, about 18% seen once. Germline loops: CDR1 SGHVS, CDR2 FQNEAQ. The CDR3 has 16 amino acids. Trimming took off 5 bases at V and 0 bases at J, with 17 bases between the two ends. The chain employs TRBV7-8 and TRBJ2-7; D gene ambiguous. The sequencing sample was made of CD8+ T cells from PBMCs. This TCR came from a human donor in good health (CMV status not recorded). Some clones in this sample may be carry-over from other donors' samples. CDR3: CASSPLGGSSSYEQYF. CDR3 nucleotides: TGTGCCAGCAGCCCCCTCGGCGGCAGCAGCTCCTACGAGCAGTACTTC.